These 8 T cell receptor beta chains came from one sample sequenced in a study of blood T cells in healthy people across ages. The use of a sample-barcoded 5' primer and a J-beta primer mix characterized a second PCR of about 7 to 12 cycles. TCRdb called the 5' RACE reads again in MiXCR, with one record for every CDR3 protein. Here the sample spans some 730,000 distinct CDR3 sequences, about 24% being singletons. The sequenced sample consisted of blood. The receptors here all came from an older man in good health.

V gene TRBV20-1 combines with J gene TRBJ1-2; 9 bases line up with TRBD1. The CDR3 has 13 amino acids. Germline lookup yields CDR1 DFQATT and CDR2 SNEGSKA (reference sequence). V was pared by 5 bases and J by 8 bases, with 9 bases of the junction left unmatched. The CDR3 sequence is CSAGSGTGFGYTF. The CDR3 nucleotides read TGCAGTGCTGGATCCGGGACAGGGTTCGGCTACACCTTC.

This clonotype was observed a few times. This chain joins TRBV29-1 and TRBJ1-1, with D perhaps matching TRBD1 (6 bases). Trimming took off 4 bases at V and 0 bases at J, with 9 bases between the two ends. The CDR3 is 13 amino acids. Per germline, CDR1 SQVTM and CDR2 ANQGSEA. The CDR3 nucleotides are TGCAGCGTTGTGGGGGCGGTGAACACTGAAGCTTTCTTT. The encoded protein is CSVVGAVNTEAFF.

This clonotype was recorded a few times. The chain couples TRBV7-2 to TRBJ2-5, with a possible D match to TRBD2 (6 bases). Trimming removed 1 base from V and 7 bases from J, with 19 bases in between. Germline CDR1 is SGHTA and CDR2 is FQGNSA. The length of the CDR3 is 16 residues. CDR3: CASSLGSTAGQGTQYF. Written as DNA, the CDR3 is TGTGCCAGCAGCTTAGGGTCGACAGCGGGCCAGGGGACCCAGTACTTC.

The chain employs TRBV7-8 and TRBJ2-5; 14 bases line up with TRBD2. The CDR3 is 17 residues long. Losses at the gene ends were 5 bases for V and 4 bases for J; bases not matched to a gene: 9. Germline assignment: CDR1 SGHVS and CDR2 FQNEAQ. The CDR3, as DNA: TGTGCCAGCAGCCTACGACGGGGACTAGCGGGAGTAGAGACCCAGTACTTC. Translated, it gives CASSLRRGLAGVETQYF.

In its sample, this clonotype was seen a few times. The chain couples TRBV6-1 to TRBJ1-1; D gene uncertain. Germline loops: CDR1 MNHNS, CDR2 SASEGT. Trimming shortened V by 2 bases and J by 1 base, and 5 bases separated the two germline ends. The CDR3 consists of 13 residues. In DNA, the CDR3 is TGTGCCAGCAGTGAAAGGCAGAACACTGAAGCTTTCTTT. Translated, it gives CASSERQNTEAFF.

This clonotype has only a few counts. The genes are TRBV28 and TRBJ2-1, with TRBD1 matching over 11 bases. The CDR3 is 15 residues long. The junction had 8 bases not matched to a gene; V was cut back by 7 bases and J by 6 bases. Per the germline V gene, CDR1 is MDHEN and CDR2 is SYDVKM. As DNA, the CDR3 is TGTGCCAGCACCCTAGGAGGGACAGGGGGCAATGAGCAGTTCTTC. Its translation: CASTLGGTGGNEQFF.

The chain couples TRBV10-3 to TRBJ2-3, with TRBD2 matching over 8 bases. This CDR3 has 14 residues. Germline lookup yields CDR1 ENHRY and CDR2 SYGVKD. V shed 8 bases and J 4 bases; nucleotides not matched to a gene: 8. CDR3 amino acids: CAIEGTSGPDTQYF. CDR3 sequence (DNA): TGTGCCATCGAAGGAACTAGCGGTCCAGATACGCAGTATTTT.

The CDR3 spells CASSSPIQRYGYTF. The CDR3 DNA is TGTGCCAGCAGCAGTCCCATCCAGCGGTATGGCTACACCTTC. V is TRBV5-5 and J is TRBJ1-2; D is undetermined. This CDR3 comprises 14 residues. Looked up from germline, CDR1 is SGHKS and CDR2 is YYEKEE (reference sequence). V was clipped by 4 bases and J by 5 bases, with 15 bases between them.